The 23 T cell receptor beta chains given below trace back to one sample, sequenced in a study of blood T cell repertoires in COVID-19. TCRdb's table, derived via immunoSEQ multiplex PCR, lists solely in-frame clones and lacks some. This sample has about 78,000 clones, with about nine tenths found just once. The sample taken for sequencing was peripheral blood. Receptors were obtained from a woman aged 45 to 65 in a cohort sampled during active COVID-19.

This chain connects TRBV19 to TRBJ2-1; 7 bases agree with TRBD2. The V gene end was trimmed by 8 bases and the J gene end by 7 bases; junction bases not matched to a gene: 5. This CDR3 contains 12 residues. CDR1 is LNHDA and CDR2 is SQIVND in the germline V gene (reference sequence). The CDR3 DNA reads TGTGCCAGTGGCGGGGGAAGGAATGAGCAGTTCTTC. Protein sequence: CASGGGRNEQFF.

The genes are TRBV5-1 and TRBJ2-2; 8 nucleotides agree with TRBD2. After removal of 4 bases from V and 0 bases from J, the junction contained 2 bases not matched to a gene. CDR3 length equals 15 residues. Looked up from germline, CDR1 is SGHRS and CDR2 is YFSETQ. CDR3 bases: TGCGCCAGCAGCGCACTAGCGGCGAACACCGGGGAGCTGTTTTTT. Its protein product is CASSALAANTGELFF.

This chain connects TRBV11-2 to TRBJ2-5, with a possible D match to TRBD2 (6 bases). This CDR3 spans 15 amino acids. The V gene's germline CDR1 is SGHAT and CDR2 FQNNGV. Trimming took 3 bases from V and 5 from J, leaving 16 bases between them. The CDR3 is CASSLARLVGETQYF. In nucleotides, the CDR3 is TGTGCCAGCAGCTTGGCCCGACTAGTCGGGGAGACCCAGTACTTC. The full variable domain, its missing parts supplied by reference TRBV11-2 and TRBJ2-5, is EAGVAQSPRYKIIEKRQSVAFWCNPISGHATLYWYQQILGQGPKLLIQFQNNGVVDDSQLPKDRFSAERLKGVDSTLKIQPAKLEDSAVYLCASSLARLVGETQYFGPGTRLLVL.

With respect to this clone: The same CDR3 arises from other DNA sequences in this sample as well. The gene calls are TRBV18 and TRBJ2-3, with 11 bases lining up with TRBD2. J lost 1 base, V lost 3 bases, and 3 bases had no gene match. Germline loops: CDR1 KGHSH, CDR2 LQKENI. This CDR3 is 16 amino acids long. The CDR3 protein is CASSPPGLAGTDTQYF. As DNA, the CDR3 is TGTGCCAGCTCACCTCCGGGACTAGCGGGCACAGATACGCAGTATTTT.

The rearrangement links TRBV24-1 to TRBJ2-5; 10 positions agree with TRBD1. V trimming: 9 bases; J trimming: 5 bases; junction bases outside the gene matches: 8. CDR1 KGHDR and CDR2 SFDVKD come from the germline V gene. This CDR3 contains 14 residues. Here the CDR3 DNA reads TGTGCCACCGGAGGGACAGGGGCCTTGGAGACCCAGTACTTC. It codes for CATGGTGALETQYF.

The CDR3 sequence: CASSAQGKEPQHF. CDR3 DNA: TGTGCCAGTAGTGCACAGGGTAAAGAGCCCCAGCATTTT. The V call is TRBV19, the J call TRBJ1-5; D possibly corresponds to TRBD1 (6 bases). CDR1 and CDR2 (germline): LNHDA, SQIVND (reference sequence). V dropped 5 bases and J dropped 8 bases, with 13 bases sitting between them. This CDR3 spans 13 amino acids.

V is TRBV9 and J is TRBJ2-3; 7 bases agree with TRBD1. V was pared by 0 bases and J by 2 bases, with 3 bases of the junction left unmatched. The germline V gene encodes CDR1 SGDLS and CDR2 YYNGEE. The CDR3 loop spans 15 amino acids. As DNA, the CDR3 is TGTGCCAGCAGCGTAGGCGGACAGGCCACAGATACGCAGTATTTT. Translating gives CASSVGGQATDTQYF.

The chain uses TRBV7-8 and TRBJ2-5, with 7 positions matching TRBD1. J lost 1 base, V lost 3 bases, and 2 bases had no gene match. This CDR3 region has 14 residues. Germline-derived CDR1 and CDR2 are SGHVS and FQNEAQ. DNA of the CDR3: TGTGCCAGCAGCTTCAGACAGGGCCAAGAGACCCAGTACTTC. This sequence encodes CASSFRQGQETQYF.

The chain is built from TRBV27 and TRBJ1-6, with D possibly being TRBD1 (6 bases). The CDR3 covers 15 residues. V was cut by 3 bases and J by 2 bases, with 8 bases left in between. Germline V CDR1 and CDR2: MNHEY, SMNVEV (reference sequence). The CDR3 sequence: CASSFRGTYNSPLHF. CDR3 in DNA: TGTGCCAGCAGTTTTAGGGGGACCTATAATTCACCCCTCCACTTT.

The rearrangement uses TRBV19 and TRBJ2-3; D is possibly TRBD2 (5 bases). Germline V gives CDR1 LNHDA, CDR2 SQIVND (reference sequence). V dropped 2 bases and J dropped 4 bases, with 10 bases sitting between them. The CDR3 loop spans 14 amino acids. In nucleotides, the CDR3 is TGTGCCAGTAGTATACGGACTTTTCCAGATACGCAGTATTTT. It is translated as CASSIRTFPDTQYF. The entire variable domain, with the rest obtained from reference TRBV19 and TRBJ2-3, is as follows: DGGITQSPKYLFRKEGQNVTLSCEQNLNHDAMYWYRQDPGQGLRLIYYSQIVNDFQKGDIAEGYSVSREKKESFPLTVTSAQKNPTAFYLCASSIRTFPDTQYFGPGTRLTVL.

The rearrangement uses TRBV2 and TRBJ2-7; 7 positions agree with TRBD1. The trim removed 4 bases at V and 3 bases at J, leaving 9 bases unmatched. Germline V gene lookup returns CDR1 SNHLY and CDR2 FYNNEI. The CDR3 spans 15 residues. In DNA form, the CDR3 reads TGTGCCAGCAGTGGGGGACAGCTATCGGTCTACGAGCAGTACTTC. It translates to CASSGGQLSVYEQYF.

The chain carries TRBV7-9 and TRBJ1-2, with D unclear. Germline V gene sequence: CDR1 SEHNR, CDR2 FQNEAQ (reference sequence). V shed 1 base and J shed 3 bases, with 12 bases lying between them. The CDR3 contains 15 residues. DNA of the CDR3: TGTGCCAGCAGCTTAGTGAGGGAACTTCACTATGGCTACACCTTC. Its translation is CASSLVRELHYGYTF.

The rearrangement joins TRBV12-5 to TRBJ1-1; D remains unclear. The V end was cut by 1 base, the J end by 6 bases, with 3 bases between. The CDR3 runs to 11 residues. Germline-derived CDR1 and CDR2 are LGHNT and FRNRAP. Here the CDR3 reads CASGLGAEAFF. CDR3 sequence (DNA): TGTGCTAGTGGTTTGGGCGCTGAAGCTTTCTTT.

The V and J genes are TRBV9 and TRBJ1-2; maybe TRBD1 (6 bases). The CDR3 sequence is 14 residues long. Germline CDR1 SGDLS, CDR2 YYNGEE. V was pared by 0 bases and J by 4 bases, with 10 bases between. CDR3 in DNA: TGTGCCAGCAGCGTAGAGACAGGCCTCTATGGCTACACCTTC. The encoded protein is CASSVETGLYGYTF. The full variable domain, with the rest looked up from reference TRBV9 and TRBJ1-2, is DSGVTQTPKHLITATGQRVTLRCSPRSGDLSVYWYQQSLDQGLQFLIQYYNGEERAKGNILERFSAQQFPDLHSELNLSSLELGDSALYFCASSVETGLYGYTFGSGTRLTVV.

This clone appeared a single time. The rearrangement links TRBV28 to TRBJ2-1; 8 positions match TRBD2. V lost 5 bases to trimming and J lost 8 bases; unmatched junction nucleotides: 11. CDR1 is MDHEN and CDR2 is SYDVKM in the germline V gene. CDR3 length: 15 amino acids. CDR3 sequence reads: CASSPARGGADEQFF. The CDR3 coding sequence is TGTGCCAGCAGTCCCGCCCGGGGGGGCGCGGATGAGCAGTTCTTC.

The chain carries TRBV6-5 and TRBJ2-1; 7 bases are a match to TRBD2. The CDR3 has 16 residues. The V gene end was trimmed by 4 bases and the J gene end by 2 bases; junction bases not matched to a gene: 8. Germline V CDR1 and CDR2: MNHEY, SVGAGI. CDR3 bases: TGTGCCAGCAGTTCCTCCGGGACTAACACCTACAATGAGCAGTTCTTC. This gives the protein CASSSSGTNTYNEQFF.

J is TRBJ1-2 and V is TRBV6-5, with D perhaps TRBD1 (6 bases). Per germline, CDR1 MNHEY and CDR2 SVGAGI. The CDR3 loop spans 11 amino acids. V shed 7 bases and J shed 6 bases, with 9 bases lying between them. This CDR3 is CASTGADGYTF. The CDR3 DNA sequence: TGTGCCAGCACAGGGGCGGATGGCTACACCTTC.

The chain joins TRBV6-4 to TRBJ1-1; D unresolved. V lost 6 bases, J lost 4 bases, and 18 bases lay in between. Germline values: CDR1 MRHNA, CDR2 SNTAGT. This CDR3 contains 15 residues. This CDR3 is CASRPEGEGGTEAFF. Written as DNA, the CDR3 is TGTGCCAGCAGGCCAGAGGGAGAGGGAGGCACTGAAGCTTTCTTT.

The chain has TRBV11-3 and TRBJ2-3; TRBD2 matches at 10 bases. The CDR3 runs 16 residues. Germline V CDR1 and CDR2: SGHNT, YENEEA. Losses at the gene ends were 5 bases for V and 2 bases for J; bases not matched to a gene: 7. The CDR3 DNA sequence: TGTGCCAGCAGCGCCCGACTAGCGGGTTTCACAGATACGCAGTATTTT. Encoded protein: CASSARLAGFTDTQYF. The variable domain in full, completed from reference TRBV11-3 and TRBJ2-3, reads EAGVVQSPRYKIIEKKQPVAFWCNPISGHNTLYWYLQNLGQGPELLIRYENEEAVDDSQLPKDRFSAERLKGVDSTLKIQPAELGDSAVYLCASSARLAGFTDTQYFGPGTRLTVL.

V gene TRBV18 combines with J gene TRBJ1-1; D may be TRBD1 (6 bases). Germline V gene sequence: CDR1 KGHSH, CDR2 LQKENI. The CDR3 covers 13 residues. V lost 3 bases, J lost 6 bases, and 11 bases lay in between. CDR3 residues: CASSPQDSPEAFF. CDR3 bases: TGTGCCAGCTCACCGCAGGACAGTCCTGAAGCTTTCTTT.

The CDR3 protein is CASSSNGQGVANSPLHF. CDR3 DNA: TGTGCCAGCAGCTCAAATGGACAGGGAGTCGCGAATTCACCCCTCCACTTT. The chain recombines TRBV7-2 with TRBJ1-6; TRBD1 matches at 8 bases. Germline trimming cut 4 bases from V and 7 bases from J; bases unmatched to any gene: 12. The CDR3 totals 17 residues. CDR1 is SGHTA, CDR2 FQGNSA, per germline.

J is TRBJ2-1 and V is TRBV28, with 9 nucleotides matching TRBD2. This CDR3 has 16 residues. Looked up from germline, CDR1 is MDHEN and CDR2 is SYDVKM. Unmatched junction bases numbered 1, after V lost 1 base and J lost 0 bases. The CDR3 is CASSLFSGSSYNEQFF. CDR3 nucleotide sequence: TGTGCCAGCAGTTTATTTAGCGGGAGCTCCTACAATGAGCAGTTCTTC.

J is TRBJ2-2 and V is TRBV28, with 7 bases that match TRBD2. The trim removed 5 bases at V and 6 bases at J, leaving 12 bases unmatched. Germline CDR1 reads MDHEN; CDR2 reads SYDVKM. The CDR3 is made up of 16 amino acids. In DNA, the CDR3 is TGTGCCAGCAGTCTCCCCCCAGCGGGGACTGCCGGGGAGCTGTTTTTT. This gives the protein CASSLPPAGTAGELFF.